These 26 T cell receptor beta chains came from one sample sequenced in a study of cytomegalovirus exposure and HLA in healthy donors. The primer mix had 60 Vbeta and 13 Jbeta primers. Produced via immunoSEQ multiplex PCR; TCRdb's table is partial and in-frame only. The sample has 150,000 or so clones; roughly 75% are singletons. Input material: PBMCs. These receptors came from a man between 18 and 29 years old in good health and CMV-seropositive.

This rearrangement joins TRBV28 to TRBJ1-5, with a tentative D call TRBD1 (6 bases). The CDR3 extends over 13 amino acids. Germline CDR1 is MDHEN and CDR2 is SYDVKM. V was cut by 3 bases and J by 7 bases, with 10 bases left in between. This CDR3 reads CASSFTGMQPQHF. In DNA form, the CDR3 reads TGTGCCAGCAGTTTTACAGGGATGCAGCCCCAGCATTTT. The full variable domain, completed using reference TRBV28 and TRBJ1-5, is DVKVTQSSRYLVKRTGEKVFLECVQDMDHENMFWYRQDPGLGLRLIYFSYDVKMKEKGDIPEGYSVSREKKERFSLILESASTNQTSMYLCASSFTGMQPQHFGDGTRLSIL.

The V and J genes are TRBV7-6 and TRBJ2-1; a weak D match, TRBD1 (6 bases). Germline CDR1 is SGHVS and CDR2 is FNYEAQ. The ends were cut back, 3 bases at V and 2 bases at J, with 8 bases in the middle. The CDR3 extends over 14 amino acids. CDR3 bases: TGTGCCAGCAGCTTGGACAGTACCTACAATGAGCAGTTCTTC. As protein: CASSLDSTYNEQFF.

Turning to this clone: A junction boundary mismatches the germline segment, possibly from a read error. The gene calls are TRBV9 and TRBJ1-1; D unclear. The CDR3 totals 15 residues. The germline V gene has CDR1 SGDLS and CDR2 YYNGEE. In nucleotides, the CDR3 is TGTCCCAGCAGCCCCCTGGGCGGGGAAAACACTGAAGCTTTCTTT. It encodes CPSSPLGGENTEAFF.

The chain uses TRBV11-3 and TRBJ1-1; D not resolved. Trimming pared 3 bases from V and 1 base from J, leaving 6 bases between. The germline V gene encodes CDR1 SGHNT and CDR2 YENEEA. The CDR3 is made up of 13 amino acids. The DNA for the CDR3 is TGTGCCAGCAGCTTTACAGCGAACACTGAAGCTTTCTTT. As protein: CASSFTANTEAFF.

V gene TRBV10-1 combines with J gene TRBJ2-7, with TRBD2 matching 8 bases. Germline V gene sequence: CDR1 WNHNN, CDR2 SYGVQD (reference sequence). The CDR3 is 14 amino acids. V shed 4 bases and J 4 bases; nucleotides not matched to a gene: 6. The DNA for the CDR3 is TGCGCCAGCAGTGCGCGGGAGGCCCCGTACGAGCAGTACTTC. It encodes CASSAREAPYEQYF.

This clone has just a few counts. The J gene is TRBJ1-2, the V gene TRBV6-5, with D possibly being TRBD1 (6 bases). Trimming cost V 0 bases and J 8 bases, with 13 bases left between them. The CDR3 loop spans 14 amino acids. Germline loops: CDR1 MNHEY, CDR2 SVGAGI. The CDR3 bases are TGTGCCAGCAGTTACTCGGGGGGGCTAGACGGCTACACCTTC. Its protein is CASSYSGGLDGYTF.

CDR3 loop: CASSVSSGYTTYNEQFF. In nucleotides, the CDR3 is TGCGCCAGCAGCGTCTCTAGCGGGTACACTACCTACAATGAGCAGTTCTTC. V gene TRBV4-1 combines with J gene TRBJ2-1, with TRBD2 matching 8 bases. CDR3 size: 17 residues. V dropped 5 bases and J dropped 2; count of bases not matched to a gene: 11. Germline lookup yields CDR1 MGHRA and CDR2 YSYEKL.

The CDR3 reads CASSYRTGKNIQYF. For the CDR3, the DNA is TGTGCCAGCAGTTACCGGACAGGGAAAAACATTCAGTACTTC. This sequence joins TRBV28 and TRBJ2-4; 8 bases align to TRBD1. This CDR3 spans 14 amino acids. V trimming: 4 bases; J trimming: 4 bases; junction bases outside the gene matches: 3. CDR1 MDHEN and CDR2 SYDVKM come from the germline V gene.

V gene TRBV30 combines with J gene TRBJ1-3; TRBD1 matches 9 bases. V gave up 1 base and J gave up 2 bases; unmatched junction bases: 3. Germline lookup yields CDR1 GTSNPN and CDR2 SVGIG (reference sequence). This CDR3 has 15 amino acids. The chain's CDR3 is CAWSATGGTGNTIYF. CDR3 coding DNA: TGTGCCTGGAGTGCTACAGGGGGCACTGGAAACACCATATATTTT.

The chain uses TRBV29-1 and TRBJ2-3; 7 positions match TRBD1. Trimming at V came to 2 bases and at J to 2 bases, leaving 4 bases not matched to a gene. CDR3 size: 14 residues. Per germline, CDR1 SQVTM and CDR2 ANQGSEA. Here the CDR3 reads CSVEKGQLTDTQYF. CDR3 in DNA: TGCAGCGTTGAAAAGGGACAGCTCACAGATACGCAGTATTTT.

This chain links TRBV28 with TRBJ2-1, with 8 nucleotides matching TRBD1. Germline CDR1 reads MDHEN; CDR2 reads SYDVKM. Trimming removed 7 bases from V and 9 bases from J; junction bases left unmatched: 11. This CDR3 is built from 14 residues. Written as DNA, the CDR3 is TGTGCCAGCACCATGGGACAGGCGAGGGGTGAGCAGTTCTTC. Its protein is CASTMGQARGEQFF.

Remarks on this clone: The sample carries other DNA sequences with the same CDR3. The J gene is TRBJ1-1, the V gene TRBV5-1; D call uncertain. Germline assignment: CDR1 SGHRS and CDR2 YFSETQ. V was trimmed by 0 bases and J by 0 bases, leaving 3 bases between them. CDR3 length: 13 residues. Written as DNA, the CDR3 is TGCGCCAGCAGCTTGGCAGTGAACACTGAAGCTTTCTTT. This codes for CASSLAVNTEAFF.

This chain joins TRBV4-1 and TRBJ2-3, with D possibly matching TRBD2 (5 bases). V was pared by 6 bases and J by 5 bases, with 12 bases between. Germline assignment: CDR1 MGHRA and CDR2 YSYEKL. This CDR3 spans 13 amino acids. DNA for the CDR3: TGCGCCAGCAGGAGCCTAGCTGTAGATACGCAGTATTTT. It translates to CASRSLAVDTQYF.

V usage is TRBV7-2 and J usage is TRBJ1-4, with 8 nucleotides matching TRBD1. The V gene's germline CDR1 is SGHTA and CDR2 FQGNSA. The CDR3 runs 14 residues. With 5 bases clipped from V and 7 bases from J, the junction kept 6 bases outside the gene matches. The CDR3 here is CASSVDRESEKLFF. As DNA, the CDR3 is TGTGCCAGCAGCGTGGACAGGGAGAGTGAAAAACTGTTTTTT.

This clone was observed a few times. The chain recombines TRBV4-1 with TRBJ1-4, with D perhaps TRBD1 (6 bases). Germline V gene sequence: CDR1 MGHRA, CDR2 YSYEKL. V was trimmed by 0 bases and J by 8 bases, leaving 22 bases between them. The CDR3 sequence is 18 residues long. The CDR3 sequence: CASSQDRAWTARVEKLFF. Here the CDR3 DNA reads TGCGCCAGCAGCCAAGATCGGGCCTGGACAGCGAGGGTGGAAAAACTGTTTTTT.

The gene calls are TRBV4-2 and TRBJ1-5; 7 positions agree with TRBD1. V trimming: 4 bases; J trimming: 6 bases; junction bases outside the gene matches: 3. This CDR3 is built from 13 residues. Germline values: CDR1 LGHNA, CDR2 YNFKEQ. The CDR3 loop is CASSRDRAQPQHF. The CDR3 nucleotides are TGTGCCAGCAGCCGCGACAGGGCTCAGCCCCAGCATTTT.

The chain is built from TRBV25-1 and TRBJ1-2; D is uncertain. The CDR3 has 13 residues. The ends were cut back, 6 bases at V and 8 bases at J, with 16 bases in the middle. Germline V gene sequence: CDR1 MGHDK, CDR2 SYGVNS. This CDR3 reads CASSVDAGRGYTF. The CDR3 nucleotides are TGTGCCAGCAGCGTCGACGCAGGTAGAGGCTACACCTTC.

The J gene is TRBJ2-3, the V gene TRBV30; 7 bases agree with TRBD2. V was pared by 8 bases and J by 2 bases, with 10 bases of the junction left unmatched. CDR1 GTSNPN and CDR2 SVGIG come from the germline V gene (reference sequence). This CDR3 contains 14 residues. The CDR3 loop reads CARGGRMDTDTQYF. The CDR3 bases are TGTGCCCGCGGGGGACGGATGGACACAGATACGCAGTATTTT.

This rearrangement joins TRBV29-1 to TRBJ1-1, with 7 nucleotides matching TRBD1. The CDR3 is 11 amino acids. The V and J ends lost 7 bases and 4 bases, in that order; junction bases with no gene match: 3. From germline, CDR1 is SQVTM and CDR2 ANQGSEA. The CDR3, as DNA: TGCAGCGGGGCAGGGGGCACTGAAGCTTTCTTT. As protein: CSGAGGTEAFF.

The chain uses TRBV4-1 and TRBJ2-5; 9 bases are shared with TRBD2. This CDR3 contains 16 residues. Unmatched junction bases numbered 7, after V lost 1 base and J lost 4 bases. The V gene's germline CDR1 is MGHRA and CDR2 YSYEKL. CDR3 protein: CASSQGGREGRETQYF. The CDR3 nucleotides read TGCGCCAGCAGCCAAGGGGGGCGGGAGGGCCGAGAGACCCAGTACTTC.

This chain joins TRBV7-9 and TRBJ1-4, with D tentatively TRBD1 (5 bases). The CDR3 has 17 residues. The V gene's germline CDR1 is SEHNR and CDR2 FQNEAQ (reference sequence). V gave up 5 bases and J gave up 4 bases, with 20 bases separating them. The CDR3 DNA reads as TGTGCCAGCAGCGCTATATGGAGGGGAAAGGGTAATGAAAAACTGTTTTTT. This gives the protein CASSAIWRGKGNEKLFF.

V gene TRBV28 combines with J gene TRBJ1-5, with D perhaps matching TRBD1 (5 bases). Trimming removed 3 bases at V and 2 bases at J, with 14 bases between. Germline CDR1 is MDHEN and CDR2 is SYDVKM. The CDR3 runs 16 residues. The CDR3 DNA is TGTGCCAGCAGTTTGGGAGGGGCGCGCGGCAATCAGCCCCAGCATTTT. This gives the protein CASSLGGARGNQPQHF.

This clone came up a few times. The rearrangement links TRBV4-1 to TRBJ2-6, with D maybe TRBD2 (5 bases). This CDR3 spans 17 amino acids. Germline V lookup: CDR1 MGHRA, CDR2 YSYEKL. V was clipped by 0 bases and J by 4 bases, with 13 bases between them. The CDR3 DNA follows: TGCGCCAGCAGCCAAGATCTCCGGGGAACGGGGGCCAACGTCCTGACTTTC. Its protein is CASSQDLRGTGANVLTF.

V gene TRBV5-5 combines with J gene TRBJ2-7; maybe TRBD2 (6 bases). Trimming took off 6 bases at V and 2 bases at J, with 21 bases between the two ends. CDR3 size: 16 residues. CDR1 is SGHKS and CDR2 is YYEKEE in the germline V gene (reference sequence). CDR3: CASTRGFGRAPYEQYF. The CDR3 DNA is TGTGCCAGCACCCGGGGGTTTGGGCGCGCTCCCTACGAGCAGTACTTC.

Only a few counts were recorded for this clone. This same CDR3 is encoded by further DNA sequences in the sample. The chain joins TRBV28 to TRBJ2-7; possibly TRBD1 for D (6 bases). This CDR3 comprises 12 residues. Germline CDR1 is MDHEN and CDR2 is SYDVKM. Between the trimmed V and J ends, which lost 6 bases and 2 bases, there was a span of 8 bases. The CDR3 bases are TGTGCCAGCAGACAGGGTCCCTACGAGCAGTACTTC. Amino acids: CASRQGPYEQYF.

V and J are TRBV27 and TRBJ2-7, with 10 nucleotides matching TRBD1. V lost 2 bases, J lost 4 bases, and 5 bases stayed unmatched. The germline CDR1 and CDR2 sequences are MNHEY and SMNVEV (reference sequence). CDR3 length: 15 amino acids. CDR3 bases: TGTGCCAGCAGTTTAACAGGGACAGGGGATTACGAGCAGTACTTC. Protein sequence: CASSLTGTGDYEQYF.